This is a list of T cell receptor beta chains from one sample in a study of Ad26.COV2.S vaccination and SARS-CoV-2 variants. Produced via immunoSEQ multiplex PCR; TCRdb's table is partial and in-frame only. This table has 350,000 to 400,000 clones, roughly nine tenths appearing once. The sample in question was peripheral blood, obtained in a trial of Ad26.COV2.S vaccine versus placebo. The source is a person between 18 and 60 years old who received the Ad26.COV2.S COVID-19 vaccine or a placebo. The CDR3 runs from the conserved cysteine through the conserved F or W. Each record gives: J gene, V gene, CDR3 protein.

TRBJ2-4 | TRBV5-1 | CASSMTGGYPKNIQYF
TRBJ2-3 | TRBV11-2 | CASSLGDTQYF
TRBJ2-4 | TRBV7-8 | CASSPRTSGVAKNIQYF
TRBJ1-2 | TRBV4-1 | CASSQVAADNGYTF
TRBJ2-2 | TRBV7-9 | CASSKTSGAYTGELFF
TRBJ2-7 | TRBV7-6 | CASSLGRTSYEQYF
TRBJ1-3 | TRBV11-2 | CASSYMTAGNTIYF
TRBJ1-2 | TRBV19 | CATQRGAGNYGYTF
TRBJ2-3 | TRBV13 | CASSFPLTIGTDTQYF
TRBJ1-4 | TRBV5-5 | CASSSLKQGGREKLFF
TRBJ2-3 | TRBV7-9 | CASSRSEASTDTQYF
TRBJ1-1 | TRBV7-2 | CASSATPVAEAFF
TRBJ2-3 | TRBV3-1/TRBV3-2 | CASSQDAEFSTDTQYF
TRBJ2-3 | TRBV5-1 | CASSGGDRANTDTQYF
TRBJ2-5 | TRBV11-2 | CASSLLKGGGSVTQYF
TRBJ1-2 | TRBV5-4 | CASSLQGRLNYGYTF
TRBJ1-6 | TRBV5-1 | CASSLVGNSPLHF
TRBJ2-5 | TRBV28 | CASSLQGETQYF
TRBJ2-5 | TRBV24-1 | CATSEAGVQETQYF
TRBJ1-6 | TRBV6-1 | CASSEARRLNSPLHF
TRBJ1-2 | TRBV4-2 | CASSQVGQGVYGYTF
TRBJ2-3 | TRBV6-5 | CASSYSLGVPDTQYF
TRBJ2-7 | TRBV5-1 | CASSLGTGKTYEQYF
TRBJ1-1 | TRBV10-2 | CASSEVGGRGTEAFF
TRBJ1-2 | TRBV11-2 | CASSLDGGGYGYTF
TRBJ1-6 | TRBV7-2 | CASSLTTAGRNSPLHF
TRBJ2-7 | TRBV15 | CATSDYGETGTYEQYF
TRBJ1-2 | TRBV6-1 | CASSEERGNYGYTF